What follows are 9 T cell receptor beta chains derived from one specimen sequenced in a study of blood T cell repertoires in COVID-19. Profiling relied on immunoSEQ multiplex PCR, and the TCRdb table lists in-frame clones only, not all of them. The table includes under 150,000 clones, about nine tenths detected once. Material for sequencing was peripheral blood. The receptors stem from a woman aged 50 to 60 with acute or convalescent COVID-19.

The V call is TRBV19, the J call TRBJ2-7, with D tentatively TRBD1 (7 bases). This CDR3 spans 15 amino acids. V was trimmed by 3 bases and J by 4 bases, leaving 16 bases between them. The germline V gene has CDR1 LNHDA and CDR2 SQIVND (reference sequence). CDR3 protein: CASSIGPGGKYEQYF. The CDR3 DNA follows: TGTGCCAGTAGTATTGGCCCAGGGGGGAAGTACGAGCAGTACTTC.

This sequence joins TRBV5-8 and TRBJ1-2; perhaps TRBD1 as D (6 bases). The CDR3 loop spans 15 amino acids. Germline assignment: CDR1 SGHTS and CDR2 YDEGEE. The V end was cut by 4 bases, the J end by 7 bases, with 20 bases between. The CDR3 DNA sequence: TGTGCCAGCAGCCAGGTCCCCGACAGGACATTTGGCTACACCTTC. It is translated as CASSQVPDRTFGYTF.

The rearrangement uses TRBV2 and TRBJ2-5; TRBD2 agrees at 7 bases. This CDR3 spans 13 amino acids. Germline trimming cut 7 bases from V and 5 bases from J; bases unmatched to any gene: 7. Germline V lookup: CDR1 SNHLY, CDR2 FYNNEI. The CDR3 DNA reads TGTGCCAGCATGGCCGAGGGAGGGGAGACCCAGTACTTC. Translating it yields CASMAEGGETQYF.

The chain employs TRBV28 and TRBJ1-5; 8 nucleotides match TRBD1. With 3 bases clipped from V and 3 bases from J, the junction kept 4 bases outside the gene matches. Germline V lookup: CDR1 MDHEN, CDR2 SYDVKM. CDR3 length equals 15 residues. In DNA, the CDR3 is TGTGCCAGCAGTTTCCTGGACAGGGTCAATCAGCCCCAGCATTTT. Translated, it gives CASSFLDRVNQPQHF.

This sequence joins TRBV30 and TRBJ1-5, with D unclear. The ends were cut back, 2 bases at V and 5 bases at J, with 13 bases in the middle. Per the germline V gene, CDR1 is GTSNPN and CDR2 is SVGIG (reference sequence). This CDR3 contains 14 residues. CDR3 residues: CAWSKQEVYQPQHF. CDR3 in DNA: TGTGCCTGGAGTAAGCAGGAAGTTTATCAGCCCCAGCATTTT.

The chain has TRBV7-6 and TRBJ1-6; D is possibly TRBD1 (6 bases). This CDR3 spans 15 amino acids. Per germline, CDR1 SGHVS and CDR2 FNYEAQ. Between the trimmed V and J ends, which lost 4 bases and 10 bases, there was a span of 17 bases. CDR3 nucleotides: TGTGCCAGCAGCTCCTCGACAGGAATCCAGTCACCCCTCCACTTT. This encodes CASSSSTGIQSPLHF.

This rearrangement joins TRBV4-1 to TRBJ2-7; 10 bases line up with TRBD2. After removal of 1 base from V and 3 bases from J, the junction contained 3 bases not matched to a gene. This CDR3 spans 15 amino acids. CDR1 MGHRA and CDR2 YSYEKL come from the germline V gene. In nucleotides, the CDR3 is TGCGCCAGCAGCCAAGTTTGGACTAGCGGCTACGAGCAGTACTTC. It specifies CASSQVWTSGYEQYF.

The chain uses TRBV10-1 and TRBJ2-3; 9 bases map to TRBD2. Germline trimming cut 0 bases from V and 8 bases from J; bases unmatched to any gene: 9. CDR1 and CDR2 from the germline V gene are WNHNN and SYGVQD (reference sequence). The CDR3 runs to 16 residues. DNA for the CDR3: TGCGCCAGCAGTGAGTCTGAGGCGGGGGGGTTTGGTACGCAGTATTTT. Amino acid sequence: CASSESEAGGFGTQYF.

This chain links TRBV7-3 with TRBJ2-1; TRBD2 matches 7 bases. The junction had 6 bases not matched to a gene; V was cut back by 5 bases and J by 8 bases. From germline, CDR1 is SGHTA and CDR2 FQGTGA. The CDR3 is 13 amino acids. CDR3 in DNA: TGTGCCAGCAGCCCTAGCGGCGGATATGAGCAGTTCTTC. Residues: CASSPSGGYEQFF.